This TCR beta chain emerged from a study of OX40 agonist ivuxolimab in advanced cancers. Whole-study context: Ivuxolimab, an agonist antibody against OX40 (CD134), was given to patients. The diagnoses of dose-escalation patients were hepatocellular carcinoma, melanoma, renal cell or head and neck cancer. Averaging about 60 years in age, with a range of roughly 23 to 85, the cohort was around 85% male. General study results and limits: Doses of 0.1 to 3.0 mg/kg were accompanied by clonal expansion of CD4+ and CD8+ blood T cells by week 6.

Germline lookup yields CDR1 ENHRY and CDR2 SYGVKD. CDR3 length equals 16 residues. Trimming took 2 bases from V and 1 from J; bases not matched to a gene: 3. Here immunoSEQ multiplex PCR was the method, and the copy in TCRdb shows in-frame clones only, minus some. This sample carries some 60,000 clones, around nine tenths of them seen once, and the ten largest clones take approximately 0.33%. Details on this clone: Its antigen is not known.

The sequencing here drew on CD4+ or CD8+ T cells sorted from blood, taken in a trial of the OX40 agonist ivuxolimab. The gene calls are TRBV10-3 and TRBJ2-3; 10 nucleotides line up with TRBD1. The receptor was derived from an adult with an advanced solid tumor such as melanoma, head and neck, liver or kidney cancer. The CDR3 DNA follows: TGTGCCATCAGTGAGAAAGGGACAGGGGGCACAGATACGCAGTATTTT. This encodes CAISEKGTGGTDTQYF.